This is a list of T cell receptor beta chains from one sample in a study of blood T cell repertoires in COVID-19. Profiled with immunoSEQ multiplex PCR; TCRdb holds only in-frame clones, not every one. The table records more than 20,000 clones, 80% to 90% of them present only once. The sample comprised peripheral blood. The receptors derive from a man aged 65-85 years with acute or convalescent COVID-19. The CDR3 runs from the conserved cysteine through the conserved F or W. D genes are given only for firm matches. The size entry is marked missing in some rows and otherwise reads once, few, many or a size class.

clone_size: .
j_call: TRBJ1-1
v_call: TRBV28
d_call: TRBD1
cdr3_nt: TGTGCCAGCAGCTTTCGACAGGGGGCGCTCGACACTGAAGCTTTCTTT
cdr3_aa: CASSFRQGALDTEAFF

clone_size: .
j_call: TRBJ1-2
v_call: TRBV4-1
d_call: .
cdr3_nt: TGCGCCAGCAGCCAAGATCCGACAGCGCACTATGGCTACACCTTC
cdr3_aa: CASSQDPTAHYGYTF

clone_size: .
j_call: TRBJ1-4
v_call: TRBV28
d_call: TRBD1
cdr3_nt: TGTGCCAGCAGTTTCTTTGACAGGGGGCGCGGTGAAAAACTGTTTTTT
cdr3_aa: CASSFFDRGRGEKLFF

clone_size: .
j_call: TRBJ1-6
v_call: TRBV7-9
d_call: .
cdr3_nt: TGTGCCAGCAGCCAGACTAATAATTCACCCCTCCACTTT
cdr3_aa: CASSQTNNSPLHF

clone_size: .
j_call: TRBJ2-6
v_call: TRBV29-1
d_call: .
cdr3_nt: TGCAGCGCCGAGCGCCACTCTGGGGCCAACGTCCTGACTTTC
cdr3_aa: CSAERHSGANVLTF

clone_size: once
j_call: TRBJ2-3
v_call: TRBV21-1
d_call: .
cdr3_nt: TGTGCCAGCAGCAATAGAAGTCCGACTCCCTATAGCGGGAGGGGCACAGATACGCAGTATTTT
cdr3_aa: CASSNRSPTPYSGRGTDTQYF

clone_size: .
j_call: TRBJ2-3
v_call: TRBV9
d_call: TRBD2
cdr3_nt: TGTGCCAGCAGCGGCAGCGGGAGTGGTGATACGCAGTATTTT
cdr3_aa: CASSGSGSGDTQYF

clone_size: .
j_call: TRBJ2-1
v_call: TRBV6-2/TRBV6-3
d_call: TRBD2
cdr3_nt: TGTGCCAGCAGTTACGGGACTAGCGGCCCCAATGAGCAGTTCTTC
cdr3_aa: CASSYGTSGPNEQFF

clone_size: .
j_call: TRBJ1-1
v_call: TRBV2
d_call: TRBD1
cdr3_nt: TGTGCCAGCATCAGACAGGGACTTACTGAAGCTTTCTTT
cdr3_aa: CASIRQGLTEAFF

clone_size: .
j_call: TRBJ2-5
v_call: TRBV23-1
d_call: TRBD2
cdr3_nt: TGCGCCAGCAGTCTAAATCACGGACTAGCGGGCCTACAAGAGACCCAGTACTTC
cdr3_aa: CASSLNHGLAGLQETQYF